What follows are 10 T cell receptor beta chains derived from one specimen sequenced in a study of beta chain features in type 1 diabetes. Study observations and caveats: Among patients with Type 1 diabetes, TCRB CDR3s were moderately but significantly shorter in every one of the four CD4+ subsets.

Their cognate antigens are unknown. The study reverse transcribed the entire isolated RNA, so it sequenced expressed TCRB transcripts. Some clones are missing from TCRdb's copy, which holds only in-frame ones; the method was immunoSEQ multiplex PCR. Here the sample spans more than 300,000 clones, around 9.6% being singletons. Sequencing used central memory CD4+ T cells from blood. These receptors all stem from a man aged 25-45 years with type 1 diabetes.

The CDR3 nucleotides read TGTGCCATCTCGCCTACGGGACAGGGAATGAGTCAGCCCCAGCATTTT. It is translated as CAISPTGQGMSQPQHF. The chain uses TRBV10-3 and TRBJ1-5; 9 bases fit TRBD1. After removal of 8 bases from V and 6 bases from J, the junction contained 14 bases not matched to a gene. The CDR3 sequence is 16 residues long. CDR1 ENHRY and CDR2 SYGVKD come from the germline V gene.

This chain joins TRBV11-2 and TRBJ2-5; D remains ambiguous. Germline V gene data show CDR1 as SGHAT and CDR2 as FQNNGV. Trimming stripped 0 bases from V and 2 bases from J, with 7 bases between. This CDR3 region has 14 residues. CDR3: CASSLDQKQETQYF. The CDR3 DNA is TGTGCCAGCAGCTTAGATCAAAAGCAAGAGACCCAGTACTTC.

The genes are TRBV7-9 and TRBJ2-7, with 10 bases that match TRBD2. Per germline, CDR1 SEHNR and CDR2 FQNEAQ (reference sequence). V lost 7 bases and J lost 3; bases outside the gene matches: 6. The CDR3 covers 14 residues. CDR3 nucleotide sequence: TGTGCCAGCACCCAGGGACTAGCGAACTACGAGCAGTACTTC. Protein: CASTQGLANYEQYF. The full variable domain, in which reference TRBV7-9 and TRBJ2-7 provide the parts outside the CDR3, is DTGVSQNPRHKITKRGQNVTFRCDPISEHNRLYWYRQTLGQGPEFLTYFQNEAQLEKSRLLSDRFSAERPKGSFSTLEIQRTEQGDSAMYLCASTQGLANYEQYFGPGTRLTVT.

This clone showed up just a few times. V usage is TRBV7-2 and J usage is TRBJ1-1; no firm D call. The V gene's germline CDR1 is SGHTA and CDR2 FQGNSA. The CDR3 extends over 15 amino acids. Trimming shortened V by 3 bases and J by 4 bases, and 15 bases separated the two germline ends. The CDR3 bases are TGTGCCAGCAGCTTCGTCCGGTACGCGGGCACTGAAGCTTTCTTT. Its protein product is CASSFVRYAGTEAFF.

V and J are TRBV18 and TRBJ1-5; possibly TRBD1 for D (6 bases). The germline gives CDR1 KGHSH, CDR2 LQKENI. V was cut by 6 bases and J by 5 bases, with 20 bases left in between. The CDR3 covers 16 residues. The CDR3 DNA reads as TGTGCCAGCTCGTGGGTGAGGGGGTCCGGCGATCAGCCCCAGCATTTT. Translation: CASSWVRGSGDQPQHF.

This sequence joins TRBV27 and TRBJ2-1; 9 nucleotides align to TRBD2. Trimming removed 4 bases from V and 7 bases from J; junction bases left unmatched: 5. The CDR3 extends over 14 amino acids. The V gene's germline CDR1 is MNHEY and CDR2 SMNVEV (reference sequence). The CDR3 bases are TGTGCCAGCAGTTCGGCGACTAGCGGAAATGAGCAGTTCTTC. Translating gives CASSSATSGNEQFF.

This clone has at least ten counts. This sequence joins TRBV28 and TRBJ2-5; D gene uncertain. The germline V gene encodes CDR1 MDHEN and CDR2 SYDVKM. Trimming took off 3 bases at V and 4 bases at J, with 6 bases between the two ends. CDR3 size: 12 residues. The CDR3: CASSFSLETQYF. CDR3 coding DNA: TGTGCCAGCAGTTTTAGCTTAGAGACCCAGTACTTC.

This clone was detected a few times. The V call is TRBV7-2, the J call TRBJ2-5, with 8 bases aligning to TRBD2. With V trimmed by 1 base and J by 3 bases, 1 base remained unmatched. Germline loops: CDR1 SGHTA, CDR2 FQGNSA. This CDR3 region has 14 residues. The CDR3 loop is CASSLGGGKETQYF. DNA of the CDR3: TGTGCCAGCAGCTTAGGCGGGGGGAAAGAGACCCAGTACTTC.

The chain combines TRBV7-2 with TRBJ2-1; D gene ambiguous. The germline V gene encodes CDR1 SGHTA and CDR2 FQGNSA. The CDR3 runs 17 residues. V lost 1 base and J lost 0, with 13 bases in between. This chain's CDR3 is CASSLDGVFGSYNEQFF. CDR3 bases: TGTGCCAGCAGCTTAGATGGGGTATTTGGCTCCTACAATGAGCAGTTCTTC.

CDR3 DNA sequence: TGTGCCAGCAGCTATCCAAGCGGGAGGCTAGCCAAAAACATTCAGTACTTC. It codes for CASSYPSGRLAKNIQYF. The chain is built from TRBV7-9 and TRBJ2-4; TRBD2 agrees at 9 bases. The CDR3 contains 17 residues. V gave up 4 bases and J gave up 0 bases; unmatched junction bases: 7. Germline assignment: CDR1 SEHNR and CDR2 FQNEAQ (reference sequence).